The 23 T cell receptor beta chains below were found in one sample sequenced in a study of circulating CD8 cells and anti-PD-1 response in melanoma. Each library started from around 14 ng of total RNA using the QIAseq Immune Repertoire TCR panel. TCRdb used MiXCR to reprocess the reads, holding one entry per CDR3 protein. There are under 500 distinct CDR3 sequences in the sample; 10% occur only once, and approximately 40% lies in the top ten. From live CD3+CD8+TCRalphabeta+ cells, four PD-1 and/or TIGIT subsets were sorted. Sequenced material: CD8+ T cells from PBMCs, taken at baseline or after one month of anti-PD-1 therapy (not recorded which). These receptors originate from a human donor with melanoma.

In this sample, this clonotype is large. This chain links TRBV28 with TRBJ1-6; tentative D call: TRBD1 (5 bases). V was pared by 4 bases and J by 10 bases, with 11 bases between. The CDR3 runs to 13 residues. Germline CDR1 MDHEN, CDR2 SYDVKM. The CDR3 sequence is CASSYRGLSPLHF. The CDR3 DNA is TGTGCCAGCAGTTACCGGGGCCTCTCACCCCTCCACTTT.

About this clonotype itself: A far bigger clonotype differs at one base, so this is likely a read error. The DNA for the CDR3 is TGTGCCAGCAGCCGGCTAGCGAGAGGCACCGGGGAGCTGTTGTTT. Amino acid sequence: CASSRLARGTGELLF. The chain is built from TRBV28 and TRBJ2-2; D possibly corresponds to TRBD2 (6 bases). This CDR3 has 15 amino acids. Germline CDR1 is MDHEN and CDR2 is SYDVKM. Full variable domain (rest looked up from reference TRBV28 and TRBJ2-2): DVKVTQSSRYLVKRTGEKVFLECVQDMDHENMFWYRQDPGLGLRLIYFSYDVKMKEKGDIPEGYSVSREKKERFSLILESASTNQTSMYLCASSRLARGTGELLFGEGSRLTVL.

This clonotype is labeled large. DNA of the CDR3: TGTGCCAGCAGCTCTACTAGCGGGAGGGGCGAGACCCAGTACTTC. Protein: CASSSTSGRGETQYF. This chain uses TRBV7-2 with TRBJ2-5; 13 bases map to TRBD2. The CDR3 covers 15 residues. J gave up 5 bases and V 4 bases, and 4 bases lay outside the gene matches. Per the germline V gene, CDR1 is SGHTA and CDR2 is FQGNSA.

By frequency in the sample, this clonotype is large. The chain recombines TRBV27 with TRBJ2-7; 8 bases are a match to TRBD1. V gave up 5 bases and J gave up 2 bases; unmatched junction bases: 8. This CDR3 comprises 15 residues. Germline V gives CDR1 MNHEY, CDR2 SMNVEV (reference sequence). The CDR3 sequence is CASSPGTRGPYEQYF. For the CDR3, the DNA is TGTGCCAGCAGTCCTGGGACCAGGGGGCCCTACGAGCAGTACTTC.

This clonotype was recorded only once. This sequence joins TRBV7-3 and TRBJ2-5; 11 nucleotides line up with TRBD2. The CDR3 is made up of 15 amino acids. Losses at the gene ends were 6 bases for V and 6 bases for J; bases not matched to a gene: 9. Germline lookup yields CDR1 SGHTA and CDR2 FQGTGA. CDR3 DNA sequence: TGTGCCAGCAGTAGTCTAGCGGGAGGAGTAAAGACCCAGTACTTC. Translated, it gives CASSSLAGGVKTQYF.

By share, this clonotype counts as medium-sized. This chain links TRBV9 with TRBJ2-4, with 7 positions matching TRBD2. Trimming cost V 0 bases and J 9 bases; bases outside gene matches: 6. Germline lookup yields CDR1 SGDLS and CDR2 YYNGEE. The CDR3 has 14 amino acids. The CDR3 DNA follows: TGTGCCAGCAGCGTAGTTCAGCGGGGATCCATTCAGTACTTC. This sequence encodes CASSVVQRGSIQYF.

On this clonotype itself: One end of the junction does not line up with germline, which may come from a read error. CDR3 protein: CASSQEGSSTDTQYF. CDR3 DNA: TGCGCCAGCAGCCAAGAGGGGTCTAGCACAGATACGCAGTATTTT. V is TRBV7-6 and J is TRBJ2-3; D might be TRBD1 or TRBD2, each matching 5 bases. The CDR3 totals 15 residues. CDR1 and CDR2 from the germline V gene are SGHVS and FNYEAQ.

This clonotype ranks as large (0.1 to 1%). This chain uses TRBV2 with TRBJ2-7; D not certain. Germline CDR1 is SNHLY and CDR2 is FYNNEI. Trimming removed 4 bases at V and 3 bases at J, with 4 bases between. The CDR3 spans 11 residues. The CDR3, as DNA: TGTGCCAGCAGTGCGGGCTACGAGCAGTACTTC. It is translated as CASSAGYEQYF.

A note on this clonotype: It is likely a read error: a sequence one base away is far more abundant. In nucleotides, the CDR3 is TGCAGTGCTCCGGGGCAGGGCTTCTCCTACGAGCAGTTCTTC. It specifies CSAPGQGFSYEQFF. This chain links TRBV20-1 with TRBJ2-1, with D perhaps matching TRBD1 or TRBD2 (5 bases each). Trimming took off 5 bases at V and 10 bases at J, with 21 bases between the two ends. From germline, CDR1 is DFQATT and CDR2 SNEGSKA (reference sequence). The length of the CDR3 is 14 residues.

By share, this clonotype counts as medium-sized. The rearrangement joins TRBV2 to TRBJ2-1; the match to TRBD2 covers 7 bases. Per germline, CDR1 SNHLY and CDR2 FYNNEI. The CDR3 extends over 15 amino acids. V dropped 6 bases and J dropped 0; count of bases not matched to a gene: 5. CDR3 residues: CASRRDYLSYNEQFF. The CDR3 bases are TGTGCCAGCAGAAGGGACTACCTCTCCTACAATGAGCAGTTCTTC.

This clonotype ranks as medium-sized. The CDR3 here is CASSSIRPKSGRADDEQFF. CDR3 sequence (DNA): TGTGCCAGCAGTTCAATACGGCCGAAGAGCGGGAGGGCCGACGATGAGCAGTTCTTC. The chain recombines TRBV28 with TRBJ2-1, with 10 bases that match TRBD2. This CDR3 has 19 residues. V lost 4 bases and J lost 8; bases outside the gene matches: 20. CDR1 MDHEN and CDR2 SYDVKM come from the germline V gene.

In its sample, this clonotype ranks as large (0.1 to 1%). The rearrangement uses TRBV19 and TRBJ2-1; D not certain. V was shortened by 9 bases and J by 14 bases, with 26 bases between the two germline ends. Germline assignment: CDR1 LNHDA and CDR2 SQIVND (reference sequence). There are 14 residues in the CDR3. The chain's CDR3 is CARENQWEICCKFF. CDR3 bases: TGTGCCAGGGAGAACCAGTGGGAAATTTGTTGTAAGTTCTTC.

By frequency in the sample, this clonotype is medium-sized (0.01 to 0.1%). J is TRBJ2-5 and V is TRBV25-1; weak D call: TRBD1 (6 bases). CDR1 and CDR2 (germline): MGHDK, SYGVNS. CDR3 length: 14 residues. The V end was cut by 2 bases, the J end by 1 base, with 8 bases between. This CDR3 is CASSERGFQETQYF. The CDR3 DNA reads TGTGCCAGCAGTGAAAGGGGGTTCCAAGAGACCCAGTACTTC.

This clonotype is deemed medium-sized (0.01 to 0.1%). The chain links TRBV4-1 to TRBJ1-1; the D gene is possibly TRBD1 (5 bases). Germline-derived CDR1 and CDR2 are MGHRA and YSYEKL. This CDR3 region has 16 residues. V was trimmed by 1 base and J by 3 bases, leaving 15 bases between them. The CDR3 spells CASSQAETEEDTEAFF. In DNA form, the CDR3 reads TGCGCCAGCAGCCAAGCCGAGACAGAAGAGGACACTGAAGCTTTCTTT.

Relative to its sample, this clonotype is large. The gene calls are TRBV27 and TRBJ2-1, with D hard to call. The CDR3 is 13 residues long. Germline V gene data show CDR1 as MNHEY and CDR2 as SMNVEV (reference sequence). Trimming removed 5 bases from V and 10 bases from J, with 15 bases in between. CDR3 nucleotide sequence: TGTGCCAGCAGTCCCACGACTGCCGCGGAGCAGTTCTTC. Translated: CASSPTTAAEQFF.

In its sample, this clonotype ranks as medium-sized. The chain uses TRBV28 and TRBJ1-2; 10 positions match TRBD1. CDR1 is MDHEN and CDR2 is SYDVKM in the germline V gene. V lost 1 base, J lost 6 bases, and 5 bases stayed unmatched. This CDR3 is built from 15 residues. DNA for the CDR3: TGTGCCAGCAGTTTATTCGACAGGGGGCTAGATGGCTACACCTTC. Translating it yields CASSLFDRGLDGYTF.

This clonotype is classed as medium-sized. The V and J genes are TRBV14 and TRBJ2-2; 8 bases line up with TRBD1. The CDR3 totals 17 residues. Looked up from germline, CDR1 is SGHDN and CDR2 is FVKESK. V dropped 2 bases and J dropped 7; count of bases not matched to a gene: 12. This CDR3 is CASSQPAGGYSGGELFF. The CDR3, as DNA: TGTGCCAGCAGCCAACCTGCAGGGGGCTACTCCGGCGGGGAGCTGTTTTTT. The whole variable domain, filled in from reference TRBV14 and TRBJ2-2, reads EAGVTQFPSHSVIEKGQTVTLRCDPISGHDNLYWYRRVMGKEIKFLLHFVKESKQDESGMPNNRFLAERTGGTYSTLKVQPAELEDSGVYFCASSQPAGGYSGGELFFGEGSRLTVL.

This clonotype is large by share. The V call is TRBV28, the J call TRBJ2-7; 10 positions match TRBD2. CDR1 and CDR2 (germline): MDHEN, SYDVKM. The CDR3 loop spans 15 amino acids. Unmatched junction bases numbered 3, after V lost 3 bases and J lost 1 base. CDR3 loop: CASSFLAGGSYEQYF. As DNA, the CDR3 is TGTGCCAGCAGTTTTTTAGCGGGAGGTTCCTACGAGCAGTACTTC.

Sample share makes this clonotype large. This rearrangement joins TRBV25-1 to TRBJ1-1, with TRBD1 as a possible D gene (5 bases). V was pared by 5 bases and J by 5 bases, with 12 bases between. Germline CDR1 MGHDK, CDR2 SYGVNS. The CDR3 is 13 residues long. This CDR3 is CASSMGRGTEAFF. DNA of the CDR3: TGTGCCAGCAGTATGGGACGTGGAACTGAAGCTTTCTTT.

By share of the sample, this clonotype is large. The CDR3 nucleotides read TGTGCCAGCAGTTGGACTAGCGCGGGAGAGCAGTTCTTC. Amino acids: CASSWTSAGEQFF. This chain connects TRBV27 to TRBJ2-1, with TRBD2 identical over 9 bases. The CDR3 contains 13 residues. Trimming removed 4 bases from V and 10 bases from J; junction bases left unmatched: 5. CDR1 is MNHEY and CDR2 is SMNVEV in the germline V gene (reference sequence).

This clonotype qualifies as large. V and J are TRBV5-1 and TRBJ2-2; 9 bases are shared with TRBD1. The CDR3 has 16 amino acids. Germline CDR1 and CDR2: SGHRS and YFSETQ. Trimming cost V 4 bases and J 6 bases; bases outside gene matches: 10. CDR3 protein: CASSPTGTGIPGELFF. The CDR3 DNA sequence: TGCGCCAGCAGCCCAACCGGGACAGGGATCCCCGGGGAGCTGTTTTTT.

By share, this clonotype ranks as medium-sized. The chain has TRBV29-1 and TRBJ2-5; D may be TRBD2 (5 bases). V lost 4 bases, J lost 7 bases, and 13 bases lay in between. CDR1 is SQVTM, CDR2 ANQGSEA, per germline. The CDR3 sequence is 12 residues long. The CDR3 spells CSVADSRWTQYF. The CDR3 DNA follows: TGCAGCGTTGCGGACTCCCGATGGACCCAGTACTTC. The whole variable domain, remainder taken from reference TRBV29-1 and TRBJ2-5, is SAVISQKPSRDICQRGTSLTIQCQVDSQVTMMFWYRQQPGQSLTLIATANQGSEATYESGFVIDKFPISRPNLTFSTLTVSNMSPEDSSIYLCSVADSRWTQYFGPGTRLLVL.

By sample fraction, this clonotype is medium-sized. V and J are TRBV12-3 or TRBV12-4 and TRBJ2-5, with TRBD2 identical over 11 bases. The CDR3 is made up of 17 amino acids. Trimming removed 6 bases from V and 0 bases from J; junction bases left unmatched: 9. The CDR3 spells CASRSATSGVYQETQYF. For the CDR3, the DNA is TGTGCCAGCAGGTCCGCGACTAGCGGGGTGTACCAAGAGACCCAGTACTTC.